This T cell receptor beta chain was profiled in a study of Ad26.COV2.S vaccination and SARS-CoV-2 variants. The wider study: Each vaccinee took Ad26.COV2.S intramuscularly, once or twice 56 days apart.

Trimming removed 6 bases at V and 0 bases at J, with 17 bases between. The CDR3 length is 15 residues. Germline CDR1 and CDR2: SQVTM and ANQGSEA. Data came from immunoSEQ multiplex PCR; TCRdb stores just in-frame clones and leaves some out. In the table there are about 440,000 clones, roughly 91% of which are singletons. Documented treatment: about 20 received Ad26.COV2.S at low or high dose, single or two shots; 5 received placebo; per-sample allocation not given. All samples were drawn on day 63, counting from the first vaccine or placebo injection. Within Boston, the person who donated was an adult of 18-55 years.

The TCR sequence derives from a person aged 18-65 years who received the Ad26.COV2.S COVID-19 vaccine or a placebo. The chain has TRBV29-1 and TRBJ1-1, with a possible D match to TRBD1 (6 bases). Source: peripheral blood, taken in a trial of Ad26.COV2.S vaccine versus placebo. CDR3 sequence reads: CSVPKDRKMNTEAFF. Here the CDR3 DNA reads TGCAGCGTACCGAAGGACAGAAAAATGAACACTGAAGCTTTCTTT.